The 17 T cell receptor beta chains below all came from one sample that was sequenced in a study of shared clonotypes between healthy human individuals. Sequencing used immunoSEQ multiplex PCR; TCRdb keeps in-frame clones, though not all of them. The sample yields millions of clones, just over 90% seen once. Sequenced input: naive CD4+ T cells from PBMCs. Subset: CD45RA+ positively selected. The receptors originated from a man younger than 35 in good health. Some clones in this sample may be carry-over from other donors' samples.

A single count supports this clone. Additional DNA sequences in this sample encode the identical CDR3. This chain links TRBV7-3 with TRBJ2-2; unclear D gene. V dropped 4 bases and J dropped 2 bases, with 5 bases sitting between them. This CDR3 is 13 amino acids long. The germline CDR1 and CDR2 sequences are SGHTA and FQGTGA. CDR3 sequence: CASSSTNTGELFF. CDR3 nucleotides: TGTGCCAGCAGCTCCACCAACACCGGGGAGCTGTTTTTT. The whole variable domain, filled in from reference TRBV7-3 and TRBJ2-2, reads GAGVSQTPSNKVTEKGKYVELRCDPISGHTALYWYRQSLGQGPEFLIYFQGTGAADDSGLPNDRFFAVRPEGSVSTLKIQRTERGDSAVYLCASSSTNTGELFFGEGSRLTVL.

The V call is TRBV28, the J call TRBJ1-2; the D is unclear. V was cut by 5 bases and J by 6 bases, with 19 bases left in between. This CDR3 has 15 amino acids. Germline CDR1 and CDR2: MDHEN and SYDVKM. In DNA, the CDR3 is TGTGCCAGCAGTCCCCGAAACCAGCTCCTCCATGGCTACACCTTC. Protein sequence: CASSPRNQLLHGYTF.

V is TRBV2 and J is TRBJ2-7; D uncertain. Looked up from germline, CDR1 is SNHLY and CDR2 is FYNNEI. Between the trimmed V and J ends, which lost 6 bases and 10 bases, there was a span of 7 bases. The CDR3 is made up of 9 amino acids. The DNA for the CDR3 is TGTGCCAGCAGCCCCGAACAGTACTTC. Its translation is CASSPEQYF.

About this clone itself: Other DNA sequences in the same sample also yield this CDR3. The chain recombines TRBV11-3 with TRBJ2-1; D ambiguous. Germline V gene lookup returns CDR1 SGHNT and CDR2 YENEEA. With 1 base removed from V and 7 bases from J, the gap between germline ends came to 5 bases. The CDR3 sequence is 12 residues long. This CDR3 is CASSLVGNEQFF. The DNA for the CDR3 is TGTGCCAGCAGCTTAGTCGGAAATGAGCAGTTCTTC.

The V call is TRBV28, the J call TRBJ2-7; no definite D call. Germline V lookup: CDR1 MDHEN, CDR2 SYDVKM. Trimming stripped 7 bases from V and 5 bases from J, with 15 bases between. This CDR3 contains 13 residues. The CDR3 coding sequence is TGTGCCAGCACCCAAGCCCCGCTTCACGAGCAGTACTTC. Its protein product is CASTQAPLHEQYF.

This chain joins TRBV7-6 and TRBJ2-3; 16 bases agree with TRBD2. This CDR3 has 19 residues. Germline V gene data show CDR1 as SGHVS and CDR2 as FNYEAQ. V lost 5 bases, J lost 1 base, and 9 bases stayed unmatched. The chain's CDR3 is CASSEGLAGGPRGTDTQYF. The CDR3 coding sequence is TGTGCCAGCAGCGAGGGACTAGCGGGAGGGCCGCGCGGCACAGATACGCAGTATTTT.

The chain uses TRBV29-1 and TRBJ2-1; 11 positions match TRBD2. The CDR3 has 15 residues. Looked up from germline, CDR1 is SQVTM and CDR2 is ANQGSEA. V was pared by 5 bases and J by 4 bases, with 7 bases of the junction left unmatched. CDR3: CSVSGGTSGYNEQFF. The DNA for the CDR3 is TGCAGCGTTTCCGGGGGGACTAGCGGTTACAATGAGCAGTTCTTC.

V is TRBV5-3 and J is TRBJ2-1, with TRBD2 matching over 12 bases. TRBV5-3 counts as an open reading frame of uncertain function. This CDR3 spans 16 amino acids. The V segment lost 7 bases and the J segment 2 bases; nucleotides outside the gene matches: 7. Here the CDR3 DNA reads TGTGCCAGACTGCTAGCGGGAGGGAACCCCTACAATGAGCAGTTCTTC. This sequence encodes CARLLAGGNPYNEQFF.

V usage is TRBV5-4 and J usage is TRBJ2-3; 10 bases line up with TRBD2. Losses at the gene ends were 2 bases for V and 4 bases for J; bases not matched to a gene: 4. In germline, CDR1 is SGHNT, CDR2 YYREEE (reference sequence). The CDR3 runs 15 residues. This chain's CDR3 is CASSLKREGSDTQYF. Written as DNA, the CDR3 is TGTGCCAGCAGCTTAAAGCGGGAGGGCTCAGATACGCAGTATTTT.

The chain links TRBV5-6 to TRBJ1-3; D call uncertain. Germline lookup yields CDR1 SGHDT and CDR2 YYEEEE. Trimming took off 2 bases at V and 4 bases at J, with 7 bases between the two ends. The CDR3 extends over 13 amino acids. This CDR3 reads CASSFDPGNTIYF. CDR3 in DNA: TGTGCCAGCAGCTTTGATCCCGGAAACACCATATATTTT.

The V gene is TRBV7-9, the J gene TRBJ1-1, with no clear D. The V gene lost 0 bases and the J gene lost 1 base, with 6 bases spanning the gap. Germline CDR1 is SEHNR and CDR2 is FQNEAQ (reference sequence). The CDR3 consists of 14 residues. CDR3 bases: TGTGCCAGCAGCTTAGCTTGGGAGAACACTGAAGCTTTCTTT. As protein: CASSLAWENTEAFF.

For this clone: Other DNA sequences from this sample encode an identical CDR3 as well. The genes are TRBV28 and TRBJ2-7; the D call may be TRBD1 or TRBD2 (5 bases each). The CDR3 runs 13 residues. Germline V gene sequence: CDR1 MDHEN, CDR2 SYDVKM. The germline V and J ends were trimmed by 5 bases and 0 bases, with 8 bases remaining between them. CDR3 region: CASSPGPSYEQYF. As DNA, the CDR3 is TGTGCCAGCAGTCCGGGACCCTCCTACGAGCAGTACTTC.

In the case of this clone: Other DNA sequences from this sample encode an identical CDR3 as well. The chain combines TRBV2 with TRBJ1-1; weak D call: TRBD1 (5 bases). This CDR3 is 13 amino acids long. Per the germline V gene, CDR1 is SNHLY and CDR2 is FYNNEI. Trimming stripped 6 bases from V and 1 base from J, with 9 bases between. The CDR3 DNA is TGTGCCAGCAGCGGGGACCGGAACACTGAAGCTTTCTTT. Protein sequence: CASSGDRNTEAFF. Combining the CDR3 with reference TRBV2 and TRBJ1-1 gives the whole variable domain EPEVTQTPSHQVTQMGQEVILRCVPISNHLYFYWYRQILGQKVEFLVSFYNNEISEKSEIFDDQFSVERPDGSNFTLKIRSTKLEDSAMYFCASSGDRNTEAFFGQGTRLTVV.

This chain connects TRBV7-8 to TRBJ1-2; D not resolved. Germline values: CDR1 SGHVS, CDR2 FQNEAQ. The CDR3 length is 15 residues. The V and J ends lost 5 bases and 8 bases respectively, with 21 bases between them. The CDR3 DNA follows: TGTGCCAGCAGCCCGCCGGGTTCTTCCCGAGGAGGCTACACCTTC. Translating it yields CASSPPGSSRGGYTF.

The J gene is TRBJ1-3, the V gene TRBV28; D remains ambiguous. Germline loops: CDR1 MDHEN, CDR2 SYDVKM. Trimming shortened V by 1 base and J by 0 bases, and 7 bases separated the two germline ends. The CDR3 loop spans 15 amino acids. The CDR3 DNA reads as TGTGCCAGCAGTTTATACAAGTACTCTGGAAACACCATATATTTT. Its protein is CASSLYKYSGNTIYF. The full variable domain, with the rest looked up from reference TRBV28 and TRBJ1-3, is DVKVTQSSRYLVKRTGEKVFLECVQDMDHENMFWYRQDPGLGLRLIYFSYDVKMKEKGDIPEGYSVSREKKERFSLILESASTNQTSMYLCASSLYKYSGNTIYFGEGSWLTVV.

The chain links TRBV18 to TRBJ1-1, with D perhaps matching TRBD1 (5 bases). The CDR3 has 14 amino acids. Trimming removed 5 bases from V and 7 bases from J, with 17 bases in between. Germline V CDR1 and CDR2: KGHSH, LQKENI. The CDR3 nucleotides read TGTGCCAGCTCATGGGGCCCCGCTCTAAATGAAGCTTTCTTT. Translating it yields CASSWGPALNEAFF.

The gene calls are TRBV5-1 and TRBJ2-2, with D perhaps TRBD2 (7 bases). This CDR3 has 15 residues. The V and J ends lost 5 bases and 3 bases respectively, with 14 bases between them. Germline CDR1 and CDR2: SGHRS and YFSETQ. CDR3 sequence: CASSFGGQYTGELFF. CDR3 DNA sequence: TGCGCCAGCAGTTTCGGGGGGCAGTACACCGGGGAGCTGTTTTTT.